This T cell receptor (beta chain) was obtained from a study of beta chain features in type 1 diabetes. Study overall: Fewer than 110 million sorted cells were examined across all samples.

The V and J ends lost 6 bases and 5 bases respectively, with 11 bases between them. The CDR3 has 13 residues. Germline CDR1 and CDR2: MDHEN and SYDVKM. Of the isolated RNA, all was reverse transcribed, and so the sequenced material was expressed TCRB transcripts. TCRdb's table, derived via immunoSEQ multiplex PCR, lists solely in-frame clones and lacks some. The sample yields approximately 470,000 clones, roughly 30% seen once. Sequenced sample: naive CD4+ T cells from blood. The source of this sequence is a man aged 18 to 29 in good health. This rearrangement joins TRBV28 to TRBJ2-1, with unresolved D. This CDR3 is CASRGNRHNEQFF. The CDR3 nucleotides are TGTGCCAGCAGAGGTAACCGGCACAATGAGCAGTTCTTC. Full variable domain (rest looked up from reference TRBV28 and TRBJ2-1): DVKVTQSSRYLVKRTGEKVFLECVQDMDHENMFWYRQDPGLGLRLIYFSYDVKMKEKGDIPEGYSVSREKKERFSLILESASTNQTSMYLCASRGNRHNEQFFGPGTRLTVL.